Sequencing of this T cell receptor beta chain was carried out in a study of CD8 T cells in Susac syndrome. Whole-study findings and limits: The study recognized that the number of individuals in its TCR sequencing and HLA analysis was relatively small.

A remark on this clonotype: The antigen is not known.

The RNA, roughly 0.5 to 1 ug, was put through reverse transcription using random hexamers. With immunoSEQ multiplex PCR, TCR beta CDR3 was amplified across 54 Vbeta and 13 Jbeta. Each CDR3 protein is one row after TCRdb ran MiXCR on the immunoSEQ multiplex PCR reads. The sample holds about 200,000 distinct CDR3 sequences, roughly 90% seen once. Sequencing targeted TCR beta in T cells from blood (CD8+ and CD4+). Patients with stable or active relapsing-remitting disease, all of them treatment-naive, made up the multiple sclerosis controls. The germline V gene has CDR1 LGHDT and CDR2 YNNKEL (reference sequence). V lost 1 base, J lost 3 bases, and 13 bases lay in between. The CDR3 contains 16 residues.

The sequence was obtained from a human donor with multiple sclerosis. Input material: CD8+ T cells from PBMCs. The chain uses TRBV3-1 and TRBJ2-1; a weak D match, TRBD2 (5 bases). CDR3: CASSQVPGIHYNEQFF. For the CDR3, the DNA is TGTGCCAGCAGCCAAGTTCCGGGAATCCACTACAATGAGCAGTTCTTC.